Listed below are T cell receptor beta chains from one sample, sequenced in a study of CD8 T cells in ankylosing spondylitis. TCRdb re-called the 5' RACE reads with MiXCR, one entry per CDR3 protein. The repertoire holds 200,000 to 300,000 distinct CDR3 sequences, with around 9.2% as singletons. Material for sequencing was blood, either unsorted or a sorted T cell fraction (not recorded which). The receptors stem from a male donor with ankylosing spondylitis or in good health (not recorded which). The CDR3 runs from the conserved cysteine through the conserved F or W. A D gene is named only where the DNA matches it firmly. The size field is filled for only some rows; it gives once, few, many or a size class.

d_call j_call v_call clone_size cdr3_aa cdr3_nt
. TRBJ2-7 TRBV3-1 many CASSPGILYYEQYF TGTGCCAGCAGCCCCGGGATCCTGTACTACGAGCAGTACTTC
. TRBJ2-1 TRBV20-1 many CSAGGVSSYNEQFF TGCAGTGCCGGAGGGGTGTCCTCCTACAATGAGCAGTTCTTC
. TRBJ2-7 TRBV5-1 many CASSLIGAGDYEQYF TGCGCCAGCAGCTTGATTGGGGCAGGGGACTACGAGCAGTACTTC
TRBD1 TRBJ1-2 TRBV27 many CASSSPGTANYGYTF TGTGCCAGCAGTTCACCCGGGACAGCTAACTATGGCTACACCTTC
. TRBJ1-6 TRBV18 many CASSGGQANSPLHF TGTGCCAGCTCAGGGGGACAAGCGAATTCACCCCTCCACTTT
TRBD1 TRBJ2-3 TRBV4-1 few CASSYRDSLEDTQYF TGCGCCAGCAGCTACCGGGACAGCCTCGAGGATACGCAGTATTTT
TRBD2 TRBJ2-1 TRBV29-1 many CSARPRSGGVNEQFF TGCAGCGCCCGACCCCGGAGCGGGGGGGTCAATGAGCAGTTCTTC
. TRBJ2-3 TRBV12-3/TRBV12-4 many CASSPSPGQGSTDTQYF TGTGCCAGCAGTCCCTCCCCCGGCCAGGGGTCCACAGATACGCAGTATTTT
. TRBJ1-4 TRBV20-1 many CSAPFGRVEKLFF TGCAGTGCTCCATTTGGACGGGTGGAAAAACTGTTTTTT
. TRBJ1-3 TRBV6-2/TRBV6-3 few CASWTSGPIYF TGTGCCAGCTGGACTTCGGGGCCCATATATTTT
. TRBJ2-3 TRBV5-1 many CASSLAPGRTDTQYF TGCGCCAGCAGCTTGGCGCCAGGCCGCACAGATACGCAGTATTTT
TRBD2 TRBJ2-5 TRBV5-6 many CASSSGLGKYF TGTGCCAGCAGCTCGGGACTAGGAAAGTACTTC
TRBD2 TRBJ2-1 TRBV4-3 . CASSRTILAGASDEQFF TGCGCCAGCAGCCGCACAATACTAGCGGGAGCTAGCGATGAGCAGTTCTTC
. TRBJ2-5 TRBV5-4 . CASSNPGGVKRTQYF TGTGCCAGCAGTAACCCCGGGGGAGTCAAGAGGACCCAGTACTTC
. TRBJ2-3 TRBV24-1 many CATSDLPGYGDTQYF TGTGCCACCAGTGATTTGCCCGGCTATGGTGATACGCAGTATTTT
. TRBJ1-1 TRBV3-1 many CASSQVNSLEAFF TGTGCCAGCAGCCAAGTAAACAGCCTAGAAGCTTTCTTT
. TRBJ2-7 TRBV5-1 . CASSPGDSRSYEQYF TGCGCCAGCAGCCCGGGGGACAGCCGCTCCTACGAGCAGTACTTC
. TRBJ1-4 TRBV5-1 many CASSSAGTQEKLFF TGCGCCAGCAGCTCGGCAGGGACCCAGGAAAAACTGTTTTTT
. TRBJ2-7 TRBV30 few CAWSESRSATSYEQYF TGTGCCTGGAGCGAGTCTCGGTCAGCCACATCCTACGAGCAGTACTTC
TRBD1 TRBJ1-5 TRBV4-1 many CASSLRIGTGNQPQHF TGCGCCAGCAGCTTGCGAATCGGGACAGGGAATCAGCCCCAGCATTTT
TRBD1 TRBJ1-5 TRBV20-1 many CSAQSGQGITQPQHF TGCAGTGCCCAATCTGGACAGGGGATAACACAGCCCCAGCATTTT
TRBD1 TRBJ2-1 TRBV7-9 many CASSRSGTAGEQFF TGTGCCAGCAGCCGTTCCGGGACAGCCGGTGAGCAGTTCTTC
TRBD1 TRBJ1-1 TRBV3-1 many CASSRLRGDTEAFF TGTGCCAGCAGCCGACTCAGGGGGGACACTGAAGCTTTCTTT
. TRBJ1-1 TRBV3-1 many CASSQDYRAGSTEAFF TGTGCCAGCAGCCAAGATTATCGGGCAGGGAGCACTGAAGCTTTCTTT
. TRBJ1-1 TRBV5-1 many CASSLGQSGTEAFF TGCGCCAGCAGCTTGGGACAGAGTGGCACTGAAGCTTTCTTT
TRBD1 TRBJ1-2 TRBV5-6 many CASSWGTGGFDGYTF TGTGCCAGCAGCTGGGGAACAGGGGGATTCGACGGCTACACCTTC
. TRBJ1-5 TRBV12-3/TRBV12-4 many CASSFGIGQPQHF TGTGCCAGCAGTTTTGGCATCGGTCAGCCCCAGCATTTT
. TRBJ2-7 TRBV11-2 once CASSLVGTSYEQYF TGTGCCAGCAGCTTAGTTGGTACCTCCTACGAGCAGTACTTC
. TRBJ2-1 TRBV6-2/TRBV6-3 many CASSYRGANNEQFF TGTGCCAGCAGTTACCGCGGGGCTAACAATGAGCAGTTCTTC
TRBD1 TRBJ1-6 TRBV20-1 many CSAQQGARDSPLHF TGCAGTGCTCAGCAGGGGGCGCGGGATTCACCCCTCCACTTT
. TRBJ2-5 TRBV6-6 . CASRGGEETQYF TGTGCCAGCAGAGGGGGTGAAGAGACCCAGTACTTC
TRBD1 TRBJ2-5 TRBV9 many CASSTQGGPQETQYF TGTGCCAGCAGCACACAGGGGGGCCCCCAAGAGACCCAGTACTTC
. TRBJ1-5 TRBV5-5 . CASSLGRVNQPQHF TGTGCCAGCAGCCTTGGCAGGGTCAATCAGCCCCAGCATTTT
. TRBJ2-3 TRBV7-2 . CASSFRSEGSGDTQYF TGTGCCAGCAGCTTCCGTAGCGAGGGATCGGGAGATACGCAGTATTTT
. TRBJ2-5 TRBV5-6 many CASSLGRETQYF TGTGCCAGCAGCTTGGGAAGGGAGACCCAGTACTTC
TRBD2 TRBJ2-3 TRBV7-3 many CASSPGTSATDTQYF TGTGCCAGCAGCCCCGGGACTAGCGCCACAGATACGCAGTATTTT
. TRBJ1-6 TRBV23-1 . CASSQSRGSSYNSPLHF TGCGCCAGCAGTCAATCTCGGGGGAGCTCCTATAATTCACCCCTCCACTTT